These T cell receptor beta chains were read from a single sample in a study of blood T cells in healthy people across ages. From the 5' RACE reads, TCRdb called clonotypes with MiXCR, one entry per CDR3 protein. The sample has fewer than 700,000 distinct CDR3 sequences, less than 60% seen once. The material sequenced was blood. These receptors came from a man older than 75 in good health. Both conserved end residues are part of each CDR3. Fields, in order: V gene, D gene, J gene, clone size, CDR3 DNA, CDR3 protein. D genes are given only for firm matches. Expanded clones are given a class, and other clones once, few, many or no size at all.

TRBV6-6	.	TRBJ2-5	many	TGTGCCAGCTCTACTGGTTCGGAGACCCAGTACTTC	CASSTGSETQYF
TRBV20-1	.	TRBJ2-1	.	TGCAGTGCTAGTCCGCCCTCGGTACGGGGGCGGTCCAATGAGCAGTTCTTC	CSASPPSVRGRSNEQFF
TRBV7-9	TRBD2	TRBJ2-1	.	TGTGCCAGCAGCCCCAGGGGACTAGCGGGAGGTAATGAGCAGTTCTTC	CASSPRGLAGGNEQFF
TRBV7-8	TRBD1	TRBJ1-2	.	TGTGCCAACAGCTTGAGGGCTGGACAGGACTATGGCTACACCTTC	CANSLRAGQDYGYTF
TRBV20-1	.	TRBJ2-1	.	TGCAGTGCTAGAGATCGGGCTACATACAATGAGCAGTTCTTC	CSARDRATYNEQFF
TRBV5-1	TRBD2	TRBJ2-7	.	TGCGCCAGCACTAGCGGGAGTAGCGACGAGCAGTACTTC	CASTSGSSDEQYF
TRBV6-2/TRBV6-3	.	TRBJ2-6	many	TGTGCCAGCAGTCGCCGACAAGAAAGAGGGTCTGGGGCCAACGTCCTGACTTTC	CASSRRQERGSGANVLTF
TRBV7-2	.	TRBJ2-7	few	TGTGCCAGCAGCTTTGGGGGACTCGATTACGAGCAGTACTTC	CASSFGGLDYEQYF
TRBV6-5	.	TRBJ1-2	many	TGTGCCAGCAGGCCTGACACTCACTATGGCTACACCTTC	CASRPDTHYGYTF
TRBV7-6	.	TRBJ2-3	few	TGTGCCAGCAGCTTAGGTGGTAGCGGTCCGGGGGATACGCAGTATTTT	CASSLGGSGPGDTQYF
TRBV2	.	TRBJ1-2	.	TGTGCCGGCAGTGTACGGGGGGACAACTATGGCTACACCTTC	CAGSVRGDNYGYTF
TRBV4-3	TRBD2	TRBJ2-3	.	TGCGCCAGCAGCCTCGAGACTAGCGGGGTTGCTGATACGCAGTATTTT	CASSLETSGVADTQYF
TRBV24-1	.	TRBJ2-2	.	TGTGCCACCAGTGATTGGACCGGGGAGCTGTTTTTT	CATSDWTGELFF
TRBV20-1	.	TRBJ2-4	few	TGCAGTGCCCGCCCGGATGGCCGGGGAAACATTCAGTACTTC	CSARPDGRGNIQYF
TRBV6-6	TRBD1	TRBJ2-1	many	TGTGCCAGCAGCCGACCGGGACAGGGTTTCGATGAGCAGTTCTTC	CASSRPGQGFDEQFF
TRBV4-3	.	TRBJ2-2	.	TGCGCCAGCAGCCAAGATAATGGGGCCGGGGAGCTGTTTTTT	CASSQDNGAGELFF
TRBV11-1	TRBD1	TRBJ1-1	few	TGTGCCAGCACCGAAGTACAGGGGGACACTGAAGCTTTCTTT	CASTEVQGDTEAFF